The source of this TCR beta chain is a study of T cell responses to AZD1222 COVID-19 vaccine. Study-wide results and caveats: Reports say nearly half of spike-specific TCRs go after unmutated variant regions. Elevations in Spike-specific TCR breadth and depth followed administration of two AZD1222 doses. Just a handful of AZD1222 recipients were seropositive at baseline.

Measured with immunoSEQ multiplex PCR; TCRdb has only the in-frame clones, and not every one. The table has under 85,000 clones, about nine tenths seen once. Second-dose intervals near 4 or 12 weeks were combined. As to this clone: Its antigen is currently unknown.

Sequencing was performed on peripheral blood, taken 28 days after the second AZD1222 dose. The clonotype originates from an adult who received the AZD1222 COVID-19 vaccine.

The CDR3 nucleotides read TGTGCCAGTAGTGCCGCCCCTAGCACTGGGGCCAACGTCCTGACTTTC. This encodes CASSAAPSTGANVLTF. The gene calls are TRBV19 and TRBJ2-6; D may be TRBD2 (5 bases). Per the germline V gene, CDR1 is LNHDA and CDR2 is SQIVND (reference sequence). CDR3 length: 16 amino acids. The V end lost 5 bases, the J end lost 2 bases, and 13 bases lay between the germline ends.